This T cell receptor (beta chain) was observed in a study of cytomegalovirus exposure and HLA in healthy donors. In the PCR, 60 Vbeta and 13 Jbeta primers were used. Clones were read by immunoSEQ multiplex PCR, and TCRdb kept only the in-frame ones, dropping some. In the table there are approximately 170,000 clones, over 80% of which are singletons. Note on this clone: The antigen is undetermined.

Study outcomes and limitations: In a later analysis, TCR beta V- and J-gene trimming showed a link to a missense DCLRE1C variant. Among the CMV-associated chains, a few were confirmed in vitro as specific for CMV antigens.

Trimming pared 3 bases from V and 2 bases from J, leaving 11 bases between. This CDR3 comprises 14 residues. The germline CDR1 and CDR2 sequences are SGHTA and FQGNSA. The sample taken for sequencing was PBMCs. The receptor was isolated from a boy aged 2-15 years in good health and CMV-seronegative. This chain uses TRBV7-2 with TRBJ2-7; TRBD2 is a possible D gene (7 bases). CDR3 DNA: TGTGCCAGCAGCTTGAGGGAGGGGGCCTACGAGCAGTACTTC. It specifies CASSLREGAYEQYF.